The clone carrying this TCR beta chain was found many times. No patient received treatment before thyroid surgery. The CDR3 runs 14 residues. Germline V gene data show CDR1 as SGDLS and CDR2 as YYNGEE. Trimming left V 0 bases short and J 4 bases short, with 10 bases between. With MiXCR, TCRdb reprocessed the PCR reads. Among 16,000 or so clones listed, around 24% were seen once. This record comes from a study of metastatic and nonmetastatic thyroid tumors. Study-wide context: A comparison of repertoires was made across blood and tumor or nodule tissue from malignant and benign thyroid patients.

Sequencing used tumor tissue. This receptor was identified in a male donor with papillary thyroid cancer or a benign thyroid nodule (not recorded which). Some clones in this sample may be carry-over from other donors' samples. The J gene is TRBJ2-5, the V gene TRBV9; a weak D match, TRBD2 (5 bases). The DNA of the CDR3 is TGTGCCAGCAGCGTAGACCTAGCTCGAGAGACCCAGTACTTC. This gives the protein CASSVDLARETQYF.